The sequence of this T cell receptor beta chain was determined in a study of T-cell memory formation after mild COVID-19 (dated by TCRdb to about 2021). For the study in its entirety: TCR sequence clusters from the two donors were largely donor specific. Longitudinal TCRalpha and TCRbeta repertoire sequencing tracked T-cell clones expanding and contracting after mild COVID-19 in two donors. Two young, previously healthy adult volunteers, one female and one male, were included in the cohort.

Based on the germline V gene, the CDR1 and CDR2 sequences are SGHVS and FQNEAQ. Trimming at the junction amounts to 6 bases on V and 4 bases on J, and the germline ends lie 21 bases apart. The CDR3 starts with the cysteine, ends with the phenylalanine, and has 16 residues. Kept here is only the CDR3 DNA, which spans 48 bases and is read in frame from base 1. In this sample, this clonotype turned up a few times. The antigen this receptor binds is unknown. No much larger clonotype is one base removed from it; base qualities were not supplied. For sequencing, an Illumina NovaSeq 6000 was employed. Using 5'RACE with constant-segment primers, TCRalpha and TCRbeta cDNA libraries were constructed, with sample barcodes and unique molecular identifiers added in the process. Trizol reagent was used to extract RNA from every sample. Amplification of the libraries took two PCR steps, and the second step added a second sample barcode plus Illumina TruSeq adapters. Libraries were sequenced on an Illumina NovaSeq with 2 x 150 bp paired-end reads. The authors' pipeline ran thus. Reads were demultiplexed and collapsed into UMI-guided consensus sequences with migec v1.2.7. Using mixcr v2.1.11, UMI consensuses were aligned to TRA and TRB V and J templates and then assembled into clonotypes. A clonotype was counted as expanded or contracted only when both edgeR and NoisET called the clonotype significant, with the noise models trained on biological replicates. For edgeR calls, a false discovery rate-adjusted p below 0.01 and a log2 fold-change threshold of 1 were applied. As an exploratory analysis of dynamics, max-normalized trajectories of the 1000 most abundant clonotypes were examined with PCA combined with hierarchical clustering. Separately sequenced CD4+ and CD8+ repertoires were used to assign the CD4 or CD8 phenotype of responding clones. The raw public reads went through TCRdb reprocessing: fastp at Q25, MiXCR clone calling, in-frame beta chains kept. Identical CDR3 proteins give one entry, which carries the most common genes and DNA. TCRdb's processing, not the authors' own work, is the source of the V and J calls. The sample table holds 45,000 to 65,000 distinct CDR3 sequences, of which approximately 9.1% were seen once. 10% to 15% of the sample lies in the top ten.

What the research found in general, with its limitations: SARS-CoV-2 specificity was not confirmed for the second-wave clones peaking on day 37. Only a couple of mild cases were covered by the study, and larger cohorts that include severe cases with pre-infection samples were considered necessary. Contracting CD4+ clones appeared mostly in the CM and EM memory subsets, whereas CD8+ clones were enriched in EMRA. Balanced CD4/CD8 phenotypes were observed for clones contracting from day 15 to 85, whereas a bias towards CD4+ was observed for a second wave of clones expanding from day 15 to 37. Some responding clones were detected in pre-infection memory, which suggested that pre-existing cross-reactive memory T cells had joined the SARS-CoV-2 response.

Ficoll-Paque density gradient centrifugation was used to isolate PBMCs. The TCR comes from an adult woman who had mild COVID-19 (a few samples of this study predate the infection). The sample titles of this study are shuffled in the database, so cell type and time point are left out; the donor was told from shared clones. Here the chain combines TRBV7-8 and TRBJ1-1, with no D gene named confidently. The sample was PBMCs or a T cell subset sorted from them (not recorded which). The DNA sequence is TGTGCCAGCAGTCATGGACCCCAACGGGTAGGCACTGAAGCTTTCTTT. Translated, it gives CASSHGPQRVGTEAFF.